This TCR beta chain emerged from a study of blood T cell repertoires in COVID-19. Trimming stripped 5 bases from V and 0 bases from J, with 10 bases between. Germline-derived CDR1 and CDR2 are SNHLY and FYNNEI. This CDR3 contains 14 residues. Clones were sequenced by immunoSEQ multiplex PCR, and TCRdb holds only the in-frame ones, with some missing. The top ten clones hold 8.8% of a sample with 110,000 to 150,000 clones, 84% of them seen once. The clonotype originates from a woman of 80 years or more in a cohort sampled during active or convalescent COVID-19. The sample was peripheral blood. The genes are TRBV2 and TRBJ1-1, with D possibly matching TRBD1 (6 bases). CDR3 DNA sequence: TGTGCCAGCAGTATCGACAGGCTGAACACTGAAGCTTTCTTT. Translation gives CASSIDRLNTEAFF.